This TCR beta chain came from a study of T cell changes during pregnancy in multiple sclerosis. V dropped 0 bases and J dropped 11 bases, with 14 bases sitting between them. Per germline, CDR1 SGHRS and CDR2 YFSETQ. This CDR3 is 13 amino acids long. This clone has only a few counts. Data came from immunoSEQ multiplex PCR; TCRdb stores just in-frame clones and leaves some out. The data contain about 70,000 clones, 80% to 95% of them singletons. This sequence originates from a female donor with multiple sclerosis, enrolled in a pregnancy study. The chain has TRBV5-1 and TRBJ1-1; weak D call: TRBD1 (5 bases). Source: CD4+ T cells from peripheral blood mononuclear cells, taken after pregnancy. The CDR3 loop is CASSLGKGQRAFF. The CDR3 coding sequence is TGCGCCAGCAGCTTGGGTAAGGGGCAGAGGGCTTTCTTT.